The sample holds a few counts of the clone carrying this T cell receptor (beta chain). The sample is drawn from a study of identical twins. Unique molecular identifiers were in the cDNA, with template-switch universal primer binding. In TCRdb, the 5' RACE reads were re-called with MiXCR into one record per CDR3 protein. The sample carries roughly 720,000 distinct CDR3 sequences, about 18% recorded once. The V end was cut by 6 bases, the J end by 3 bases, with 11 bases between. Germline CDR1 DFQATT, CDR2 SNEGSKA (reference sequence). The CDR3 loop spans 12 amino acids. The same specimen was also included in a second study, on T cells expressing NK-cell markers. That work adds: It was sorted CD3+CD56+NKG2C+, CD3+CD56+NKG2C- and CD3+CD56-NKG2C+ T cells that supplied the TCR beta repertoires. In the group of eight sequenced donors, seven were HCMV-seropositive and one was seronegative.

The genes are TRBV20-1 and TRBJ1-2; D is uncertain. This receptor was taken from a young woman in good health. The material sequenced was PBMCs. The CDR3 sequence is CSAPQSDYGYTF. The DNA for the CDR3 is TGCAGTGCGCCACAGAGCGACTATGGCTACACCTTC.